This entry lists 26 T cell receptor beta chains sequenced from one sample in a study of control samples from healthy donors and cancer patients. Sequencing used immunoSEQ multiplex PCR; TCRdb keeps in-frame clones, though not all of them. Counted here are under 200,000 clones, 96% occurring once; the ten biggest clones make up 0.95% to 1.1%. Source material: blood. The receptors derive from a woman younger than 45 in good health.

V usage is TRBV9 and J usage is TRBJ1-1; 10 positions match TRBD1. The J segment lost 6 bases and the V segment lost 0 bases, leaving 8 bases of the junction unmatched. The CDR3 is made up of 16 amino acids. The V gene's germline CDR1 is SGDLS and CDR2 YYNGEE. This chain's CDR3 is CASSVVPPGTGAEAFF. CDR3 bases: TGTGCCAGCAGCGTAGTTCCCCCTGGGACAGGGGCTGAAGCTTTCTTT. Complete variable domain (other parts from reference TRBV9 and TRBJ1-1): DSGVTQTPKHLITATGQRVTLRCSPRSGDLSVYWYQQSLDQGLQFLIQYYNGEERAKGNILERFSAQQFPDLHSELNLSSLELGDSALYFCASSVVPPGTGAEAFFGQGTRLTVV.

The V call is TRBV4-2, the J call TRBJ2-3; TRBD1 matches at 9 bases. This CDR3 has 19 amino acids. The V and J ends lost 0 bases and 1 base, in that order; junction bases with no gene match: 11. CDR1 is LGHNA, CDR2 YNFKEQ, per germline. CDR3 sequence: CASSQDRGQGFFRTDTQYF. The CDR3 DNA sequence: TGTGCCAGCAGCCAAGATAGAGGACAGGGGTTTTTTCGCACAGATACGCAGTATTTT.

The chain combines TRBV30 with TRBJ2-5; D remains unclear. The length of the CDR3 is 13 residues. Germline CDR1 is GTSNPN and CDR2 is SVGIG (reference sequence). The V and J ends lost 0 bases and 1 base respectively, with 6 bases between them. Here the CDR3 reads CAWSVRVQETQYF. CDR3 in DNA: TGTGCCTGGAGTGTACGGGTCCAAGAGACCCAGTACTTC.

This CDR3 reads CASSERGGEKLFF. CDR3 in DNA: TGTGCCAGCAGTGAGAGGGGTGGCGAAAAACTGTTTTTT. This chain uses TRBV6-4 with TRBJ1-4, with D perhaps TRBD1 (5 bases). With 3 bases removed from V and 8 bases from J, the gap between germline ends came to 10 bases. The V gene's germline CDR1 is MRHNA and CDR2 SNTAGT. This CDR3 has 13 amino acids.

This sequence joins TRBV5-4 and TRBJ1-2; the D gene is possibly TRBD1 (5 bases). V was pared by 0 bases and J by 8 bases, with 14 bases between. The CDR3 loop spans 14 amino acids. In germline, CDR1 is SGHNT, CDR2 YYREEE (reference sequence). CDR3 amino acids: CASSLAGTGRGYTF. As DNA, the CDR3 is TGTGCCAGCAGCTTGGCAGGGACGGGTAGGGGCTACACCTTC.

The J gene is TRBJ1-1, the V gene TRBV11-3, with D uncertain. Germline-derived CDR1 and CDR2 are SGHNT and YENEEA. V lost 1 base and J lost 4, with 7 bases in between. CDR3 size: 13 residues. CDR3 in amino acids: CASSLALSTEAFF. CDR3 sequence (DNA): TGTGCCAGCAGCTTAGCGCTGAGCACTGAAGCTTTCTTT.

The genes are TRBV3-1 (or the pseudogene TRBV3-2) and TRBJ1-2; D is possibly TRBD1 (6 bases). V was cut by 0 bases and J by 7 bases, with 9 bases left in between. The CDR3 is 13 amino acids. Germline V CDR1 and CDR2: LGHDT, YNNKEL (reference sequence). CDR3: CASSQEGGFGYTF. In DNA form, the CDR3 reads TGTGCCAGCAGCCAAGAAGGGGGGTTTGGCTACACCTTC.

This clone occurred a few times. The rearrangement joins TRBV10-3 to TRBJ2-6; 8 bases line up with TRBD1. CDR1 is ENHRY, CDR2 SYGVKD, per germline. The CDR3 has 18 amino acids. Germline trimming cut 0 bases from V and 0 bases from J; bases unmatched to any gene: 4. In DNA, the CDR3 is TGTGCCATCAGTGAGTCCGGGACAGGCCCCTCTGGGGCCAACGTCCTGACTTTC. It specifies CAISESGTGPSGANVLTF.

The CDR3 is CAWSTGTVNTGELFF. Written as DNA, the CDR3 is TGTGCCTGGTCAACCGGGACGGTGAACACCGGGGAGCTGTTTTTT. V and J are TRBV30 and TRBJ2-2, with D perhaps assigned TRBD1 or TRBD2 (5 bases each). The CDR3 is made up of 15 amino acids. V was pared by 5 bases and J by 1 base, with 14 bases between. Per germline, CDR1 GTSNPN and CDR2 SVGIG (reference sequence).

This chain joins TRBV2 and TRBJ2-6; TRBD1 agrees at 7 bases. After removal of 6 bases from V and 0 bases from J, the junction contained 20 bases not matched to a gene. From germline, CDR1 is SNHLY and CDR2 FYNNEI. This CDR3 has 21 residues. This chain's CDR3 is CASRSPRIRRDRYSGANVLTF. In DNA form, the CDR3 reads TGTGCCAGCAGGTCCCCGAGAATTCGCCGGGACAGATACTCTGGGGCCAACGTCCTGACTTTC. The full variable domain, with the rest looked up from reference TRBV2 and TRBJ2-6, is EPEVTQTPSHQVTQMGQEVILRCVPISNHLYFYWYRQILGQKVEFLVSFYNNEISEKSEIFDDQFSVERPDGSNFTLKIRSTKLEDSAMYFCASRSPRIRRDRYSGANVLTFGAGSRLTVL.

The chain uses TRBV28 and TRBJ2-5; 11 bases are shared with TRBD2. V dropped 3 bases and J dropped 6; count of bases not matched to a gene: 3. Germline assignment: CDR1 MDHEN and CDR2 SYDVKM. CDR3 length equals 14 residues. This CDR3 is CASSLTSGMKTQYF. The CDR3 coding sequence is TGTGCCAGCAGTTTGACTAGCGGGATGAAGACCCAGTACTTC.

CDR3 sequence reads: CASSEKDRSYNEQFF. CDR3 coding DNA: TGTGCCAGCAGTGAAAAGGACAGGAGTTACAATGAGCAGTTCTTC. V usage is TRBV6-1 and J usage is TRBJ2-1; 7 nucleotides match TRBD1. The length of the CDR3 is 15 residues. The ends lost 2 bases at V and 4 bases at J; junction bases unmatched: 5. Germline V gives CDR1 MNHNS, CDR2 SASEGT.

In its sample, this clone was seen once. The genes are TRBV3-1 (or the pseudogene TRBV3-2) and TRBJ2-1, with 8 bases identical to TRBD2. The CDR3 has 14 residues. Germline trimming cut 8 bases from V and 9 bases from J; bases unmatched to any gene: 12. Per germline, CDR1 LGHDT and CDR2 YNNKEL (reference sequence). The CDR3 DNA reads TGTGCCAGCTGCAGGCGGGGGGCCGCTGGTGAGCAGTTCTTC. Translating it yields CASCRRGAAGEQFF.

The chain combines TRBV5-7 with TRBJ1-3; D is perhaps TRBD1 (6 bases). TRBV5-7 is designated an ORF whose function remains uncertain. The CDR3 totals 14 residues. V lost 4 bases and J lost 1, with 9 bases in between. CDR3 DNA sequence: TGTGCCAGCAGCCCCCAGGGGTCTGGAAACACCATATATTTT. Residues: CASSPQGSGNTIYF.

In nucleotides, the CDR3 is TGTGCCAGCAGTGATGGGTTAAACATTCAGTACTTC. Translated, it gives CASSDGLNIQYF. V and J are TRBV6-1 and TRBJ2-4; D remains ambiguous. This CDR3 has 12 amino acids. Looked up from germline, CDR1 is MNHNS and CDR2 is SASEGT. The V end was cut by 3 bases, the J end by 6 bases, with 6 bases between.

This sequence joins TRBV7-9 and TRBJ2-3; D is possibly TRBD1 (5 bases). The CDR3 spans 14 residues. Germline assignment: CDR1 SEHNR and CDR2 FQNEAQ (reference sequence). The V and J ends lost 5 bases and 3 bases respectively, with 12 bases between them. As DNA, the CDR3 is TGTGCCAGCAGCCAAGACTCAGGGACAGATACGCAGTATTTT. Translating it yields CASSQDSGTDTQYF. Supplemented by reference TRBV7-9 and TRBJ2-3, the full variable domain reads DTGVSQNPRHKITKRGQNVTFRCDPISEHNRLYWYRQTLGQGPEFLTYFQNEAQLEKSRLLSDRFSAERPKGSFSTLEIQRTEQGDSAMYLCASSQDSGTDTQYFGPGTRLTVL.

This rearrangement joins TRBV6-2 or TRBV6-3 to TRBJ2-1; tentatively, D is TRBD2 (5 bases). The V end lost 2 bases, the J end lost 2 bases, and 13 bases lay between the germline ends. The germline V gene has CDR1 MNHEY and CDR2 SVGEGT. This CDR3 is 16 amino acids long. CDR3 sequence reads: CASSYPSGDPYNEQFF. In nucleotides, the CDR3 is TGTGCCAGCAGTTACCCAAGCGGAGACCCCTACAATGAGCAGTTCTTC.

V and J are TRBV6-2 or TRBV6-3 and TRBJ2-3, with 11 positions matching TRBD2. The CDR3 contains 16 residues. CDR1 is MNHEY, CDR2 SVGEGT, per germline. The V gene end was trimmed by 5 bases and the J gene end by 2 bases; junction bases not matched to a gene: 6. CDR3: CASSDRLAGITDTQYF. The CDR3 DNA sequence: TGTGCCAGCAGTGACCGACTAGCGGGGATCACAGATACGCAGTATTTT.

The V gene is TRBV18, the J gene TRBJ2-3; D not certain. Germline-derived CDR1 and CDR2 are KGHSH and LQKENI. V lost 0 bases to trimming and J lost 6 bases, with 13 bases between them. The CDR3 contains 15 residues. The CDR3 DNA is TGTGCCAGCTCACCACCCAGCCTCCGAAGGGATACGCAGTATTTT. Translation gives CASSPPSLRRDTQYF. The whole variable domain, filled in from reference TRBV18 and TRBJ2-3, reads NAGVMQNPRHLVRRRGQEARLRCSPMKGHSHVYWYRQLPEEGLKFMVYLQKENIIDESGMPKERFSAEFPKEGPSILRIQQVVRGDSAAYFCASSPPSLRRDTQYFGPGTRLTVL.

CDR3 region: CASNLAGSQADTQYF. CDR3 DNA sequence: TGTGCCAGCAATTTAGCGGGGAGTCAGGCGGATACGCAGTATTTT. This sequence joins TRBV9 and TRBJ2-3, with 8 bases aligning to TRBD2. CDR1 and CDR2 (germline): SGDLS, YYNGEE. The ends lost 6 bases at V and 6 bases at J; junction bases unmatched: 12. The CDR3 is 15 amino acids.

This clone has just one count. This rearrangement joins TRBV3-1 (or the pseudogene TRBV3-2) to TRBJ1-2; 7 nucleotides align to TRBD1. With 7 bases clipped from V and 0 bases from J, the junction kept 5 bases outside the gene matches. The germline gives CDR1 LGHDT, CDR2 YNNKEL (reference sequence). The CDR3 has 14 amino acids. CDR3 in DNA: TGTGCCAGCACCCAGACAGGGTCTAACTATGGCTACACCTTC. Amino acids: CASTQTGSNYGYTF.

This chain joins TRBV13 and TRBJ2-2; D uncertain. This CDR3 spans 16 amino acids. Germline CDR1 and CDR2: PRHDT and FYEKMQ (reference sequence). The germline V and J ends were trimmed by 3 bases and 1 base, with 12 bases remaining between them. The CDR3 region is CASSFRHLMNTGELFF. The CDR3 DNA reads TGTGCCAGCAGCTTCCGCCACCTTATGAACACCGGGGAGCTGTTTTTT.

The genes are TRBV5-1 and TRBJ2-6; D is uncertain. This CDR3 has 14 residues. Germline V CDR1 and CDR2: SGHRS, YFSETQ. The ends were cut back, 4 bases at V and 4 bases at J, with 9 bases in the middle. The CDR3 sequence: CASSLIAGANVLTF. CDR3 nucleotide sequence: TGCGCCAGCAGCCTAATAGCCGGGGCCAACGTCCTGACTTTC.

This rearrangement joins TRBV19 to TRBJ2-7, with D perhaps matching TRBD1 or TRBD2 (5 bases each). Germline CDR1 LNHDA, CDR2 SQIVND (reference sequence). The CDR3 runs to 11 residues. V dropped 6 bases and J dropped 3 bases, with 6 bases sitting between them. CDR3 nucleotide sequence: TGTGCCAGTAGGAGGGGCTACGAGCAGTACTTC. This encodes CASRRGYEQYF.

This clone was counted a single time. The CDR3 protein is CASPHGSYNEQFF. The CDR3 DNA follows: TGTGCCAGTCCGCACGGTTCCTACAATGAGCAGTTCTTC. The rearrangement uses TRBV2 and TRBJ2-1; D gene unclear. Per germline, CDR1 SNHLY and CDR2 FYNNEI. The CDR3 extends over 13 amino acids. With 9 bases removed from V and 1 base from J, the gap between germline ends came to 10 bases.

The chain is built from TRBV6-1 and TRBJ2-4, with unresolved D. Germline CDR1 is MNHNS and CDR2 is SASEGT. With 3 bases removed from V and 1 base from J, the gap between germline ends came to 10 bases. The CDR3 extends over 15 amino acids. CDR3 sequence: CASSEAYWAKNIQYF. CDR3 DNA: TGTGCCAGCAGTGAGGCATACTGGGCCAAAAACATTCAGTACTTC.